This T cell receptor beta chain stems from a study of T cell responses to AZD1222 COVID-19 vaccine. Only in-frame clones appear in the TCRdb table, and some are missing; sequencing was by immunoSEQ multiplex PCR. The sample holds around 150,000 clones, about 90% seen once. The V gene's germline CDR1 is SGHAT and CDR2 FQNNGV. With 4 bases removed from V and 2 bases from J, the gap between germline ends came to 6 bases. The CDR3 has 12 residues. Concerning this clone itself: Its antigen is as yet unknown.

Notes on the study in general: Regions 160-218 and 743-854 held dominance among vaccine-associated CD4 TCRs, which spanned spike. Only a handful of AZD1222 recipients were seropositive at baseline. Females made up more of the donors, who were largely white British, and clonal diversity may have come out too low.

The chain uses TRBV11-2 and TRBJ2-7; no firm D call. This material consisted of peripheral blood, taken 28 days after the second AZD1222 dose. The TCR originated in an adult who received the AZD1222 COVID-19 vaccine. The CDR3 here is CASSYLTYEQYF. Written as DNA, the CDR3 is TGTGCCAGCAGCTATCTTACCTACGAGCAGTACTTC.